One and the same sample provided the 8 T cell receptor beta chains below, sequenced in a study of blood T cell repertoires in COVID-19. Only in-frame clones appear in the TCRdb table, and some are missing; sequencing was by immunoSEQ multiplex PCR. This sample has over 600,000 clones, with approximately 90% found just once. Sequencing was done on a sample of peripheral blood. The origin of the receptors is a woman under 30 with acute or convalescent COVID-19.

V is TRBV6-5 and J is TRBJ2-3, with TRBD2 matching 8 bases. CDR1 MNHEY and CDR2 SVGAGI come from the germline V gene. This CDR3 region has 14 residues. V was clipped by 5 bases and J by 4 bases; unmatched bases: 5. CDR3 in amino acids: CASSRGGPADTQYF. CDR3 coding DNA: TGTGCCAGCAGTCGGGGGGGGCCGGCAGATACGCAGTATTTT.

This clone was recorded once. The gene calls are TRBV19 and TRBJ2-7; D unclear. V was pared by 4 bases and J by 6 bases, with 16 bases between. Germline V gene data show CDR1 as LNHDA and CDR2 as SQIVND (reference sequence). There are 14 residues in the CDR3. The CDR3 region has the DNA TGTGCCAGTAGTACCAGGATCGGTCTGCTCGAGCAGTACTTC. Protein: CASSTRIGLLEQYF.

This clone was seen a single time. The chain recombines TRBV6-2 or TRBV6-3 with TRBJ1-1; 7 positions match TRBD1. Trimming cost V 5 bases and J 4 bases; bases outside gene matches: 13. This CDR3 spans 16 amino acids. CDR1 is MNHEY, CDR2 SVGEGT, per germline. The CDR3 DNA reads TGTGCCAGCAGTACCCAGTTGACAGGGATGCGCACTGAAGCTTTCTTT. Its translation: CASSTQLTGMRTEAFF.

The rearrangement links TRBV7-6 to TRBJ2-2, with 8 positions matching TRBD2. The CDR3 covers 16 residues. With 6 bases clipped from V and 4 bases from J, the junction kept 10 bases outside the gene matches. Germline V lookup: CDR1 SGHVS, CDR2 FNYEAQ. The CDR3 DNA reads TGTGCCAGCAGAGGTGCGGGGGGCCAGAGCACCGGGGAGCTGTTTTTT. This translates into CASRGAGGQSTGELFF.

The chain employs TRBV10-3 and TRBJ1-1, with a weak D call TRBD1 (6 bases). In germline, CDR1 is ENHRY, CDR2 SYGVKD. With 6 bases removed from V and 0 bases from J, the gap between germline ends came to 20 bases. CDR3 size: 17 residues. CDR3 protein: CAIRGQQGLGMNTEAFF. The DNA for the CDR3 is TGTGCCATCAGGGGACAACAAGGTCTAGGGATGAACACTGAAGCTTTCTTT.

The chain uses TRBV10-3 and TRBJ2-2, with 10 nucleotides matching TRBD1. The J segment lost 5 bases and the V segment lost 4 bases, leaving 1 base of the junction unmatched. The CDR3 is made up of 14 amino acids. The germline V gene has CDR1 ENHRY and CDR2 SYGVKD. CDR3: CAISGTGGTGELFF. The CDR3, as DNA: TGTGCCATCAGTGGGACAGGGGGAACCGGGGAGCTGTTTTTT.

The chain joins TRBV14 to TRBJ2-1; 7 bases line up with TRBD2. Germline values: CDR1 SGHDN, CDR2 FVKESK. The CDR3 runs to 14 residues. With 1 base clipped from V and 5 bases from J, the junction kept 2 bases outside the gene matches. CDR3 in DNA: TGTGCCAGCAGCCAAGTGGGACTAAACAATGAGCAGTTCTTC. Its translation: CASSQVGLNNEQFF. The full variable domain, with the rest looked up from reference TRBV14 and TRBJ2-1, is EAGVTQFPSHSVIEKGQTVTLRCDPISGHDNLYWYRRVMGKEIKFLLHFVKESKQDESGMPNNRFLAERTGGTYSTLKVQPAELEDSGVYFCASSQVGLNNEQFFGPGTRLTVL.

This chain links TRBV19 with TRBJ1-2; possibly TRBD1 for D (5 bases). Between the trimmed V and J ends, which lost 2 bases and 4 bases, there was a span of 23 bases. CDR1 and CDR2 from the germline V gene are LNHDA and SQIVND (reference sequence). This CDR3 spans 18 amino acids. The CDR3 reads CASSIKYDQGSRVYGYTF. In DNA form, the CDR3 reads TGTGCCAGTAGTATAAAATACGATCAGGGAAGTAGGGTCTATGGCTACACCTTC.